Listed below are T cell receptor beta chains from one sample, sequenced in a study of early T cells in non-severe SARS-CoV-2 infection. One entry per CDR3 protein, called by TCRdb with MiXCR from the 5' RACE reads. In the table there are tens of thousands of distinct CDR3 sequences, roughly a tenth of which are singletons. Sequencing was done on a sample of whole blood. Receptors originate from an adult who was a healthcare worker with PCR-confirmed SARS-CoV-2 infection or an uninfected control (not recorded which). CDR3s include the opening cysteine and the closing phenylalanine or tryptophan. A D gene is named only where the DNA matches it firmly. Only part of the rows carry a size: once, few, many, or a class if the clone is expanded.

cdr3_nt,cdr3_aa,j_call,clone_size,v_call,d_call
TGTGCCAGCAGCTTAGCATCGGGTGAAAAACTGTTTTTT,CASSLASGEKLFF,TRBJ1-4,many,TRBV7-6,-
TGTGCCAGCAGCGCGGGACCGAACTACGAGCAGTACTTC,CASSAGPNYEQYF,TRBJ2-7,large,TRBV7-6,-
TGTGCCAGCAGTTCCGCCGGGACTAGCGGTGTTAGGGAGCAGTACTTC,CASSSAGTSGVREQYF,TRBJ2-7,few,TRBV12-3/TRBV12-4,TRBD2
TGTGCCAGCAGCCGCAGGGGTTACGCGGGAAGAGAGACCCAGTACTTC,CASSRRGYAGRETQYF,TRBJ2-5,-,TRBV3-2,-
TGTGCCAGCAGTCGCGGGAGCTACACCTTC,CASSRGSYTF,TRBJ1-2,few,TRBV6-2/TRBV6-3,-
TGTGCCAGCAGCCTCATCGCAGGAGGTGCGGACCCTGGCAAAAACATTCAGTACTTC,CASSLIAGGADPGKNIQYF,TRBJ2-4,few,TRBV4-2,-
TGTGCCATCAGTGAGATGTCGGGGGAGACCCAGTACTTC,CAISEMSGETQYF,TRBJ2-5,many,TRBV10-3,-
TGTGCCAGCAGCCAAAACTCTGGAAACACCATATATTTT,CASSQNSGNTIYF,TRBJ1-3,many,TRBV3-1,-
TGCGCCAGCAGCCAAGTGGGACTAGCGGGAGTGCGGTACGAGCAGTACTTC,CASSQVGLAGVRYEQYF,TRBJ2-7,many,TRBV4-1,TRBD2
TGCAGCGCCGAGGGACAGGGGGAAGGCTACACCTTC,CSAEGQGEGYTF,TRBJ1-2,many,TRBV29-1,TRBD1
TGCGCCAGCAGTAGCAGGGGAAATGAGCAGTTCTTC,CASSSRGNEQFF,TRBJ2-1,-,TRBV10-1,-
TGTGCCAGTAGTACGACAGGGTTGAGGCCCCAGCATTTT,CASSTTGLRPQHF,TRBJ1-5,many,TRBV19,TRBD1
TGTGCTAGTGGTTTTCTAGCAACCGCGAACACCGGGGAGCTGTTTTTT,CASGFLATANTGELFF,TRBJ2-2,many,TRBV12-5,-
TGTGCCAGCAGCTTCTTCGAGGGGGATACGCAGTATTTT,CASSFFEGDTQYF,TRBJ2-3,few,TRBV9,-
TGCAGCGTGGCGGGACTAGCGGGAAATTACGAGCAGTACTTC,CSVAGLAGNYEQYF,TRBJ2-7,few,TRBV29-1,TRBD2
TGCGCCAGCAGCTTGGGCGGGAGCTTGTACGAGCAGTACTTC,CASSLGGSLYEQYF,TRBJ2-7,many,TRBV5-1,TRBD2
TGTGCCAGCAGCCTTCGGGGCCCCCTGTCGTACAGTGAGCAGTTCTTC,CASSLRGPLSYSEQFF,TRBJ2-1,many,TRBV6-2/TRBV6-3,-